The next 16 T cell receptor beta chains were all read from a single sample in a study of identical twins. TCRdb independently ran MiXCR on the 5' RACE reads; one entry per CDR3 protein. The sample includes roughly 720,000 distinct CDR3 sequences, about 18% of them seen just once. The same specimen was also included in a second study, on T cells expressing NK-cell markers.

The sample comprised PBMCs. These receptors originate from a woman under 30 in good health.

This clonotype turned up a few times. The chain joins TRBV7-9 to TRBJ2-1; no clear D gene. CDR1 is SEHNR, CDR2 FQNEAQ, per germline (reference sequence). The CDR3 extends over 16 amino acids. The V gene lost 5 bases and the J gene lost 0 bases, with 14 bases spanning the gap. CDR3 in amino acids: CASSLTPRSSYNEQFF. CDR3 bases: TGTGCCAGCAGCCTAACCCCCAGGAGCTCCTACAATGAGCAGTTCTTC.

The rearrangement uses TRBV6-1 and TRBJ1-2; TRBD1 is a possible D gene (6 bases). CDR3 length: 11 amino acids. Trimming removed 11 bases at V and 10 bases at J, with 17 bases between. The germline V gene has CDR1 MNHNS and CDR2 SASEGT. CDR3 in amino acids: CALRRGGDYTF. The DNA of the CDR3 is TGTGCCCTACGGAGGGGGGGCGACTACACCTTC.

The rearrangement links TRBV6-1 to TRBJ2-3; D may be TRBD2 (5 bases). Germline loops: CDR1 MNHNS, CDR2 SASEGT. The CDR3 is 13 residues long. V was cut by 8 bases and J by 3 bases, with 12 bases left in between. CDR3 in DNA: TGTGCCAGCCGCAAGGGAGTGACAGATACGCAGTATTTT. The encoded protein is CASRKGVTDTQYF.

This clonotype was seen only a few times. The chain has TRBV12-3 or TRBV12-4 and TRBJ2-1; the D is unclear. The CDR3 covers 13 residues. Trimming removed 5 bases from V and 6 bases from J, with 11 bases in between. DNA of the CDR3: TGTGCCAGCAGTCCAACGACGGTCAATGAGCAGTTCTTC. It is translated as CASSPTTVNEQFF.

This rearrangement joins TRBV5-1 to TRBJ2-2, with D possibly matching TRBD1 (5 bases). Germline assignment: CDR1 SGHRS and CDR2 YFSETQ. Trimming shortened V by 4 bases and J by 6 bases, and 22 bases separated the two germline ends. The CDR3 is made up of 17 amino acids. CDR3 sequence: CASSPRVQGDGAGELFF. DNA of the CDR3: TGCGCCAGCAGCCCGCGCGTCCAGGGTGACGGCGCCGGGGAGCTGTTTTTT.

The V gene is TRBV12-3 or TRBV12-4, the J gene TRBJ2-3, with D uncertain. The CDR3 loop spans 13 amino acids. With 6 bases removed from V and 1 base from J, the gap between germline ends came to 8 bases. The CDR3 loop reads CASRARGTDTQYF. CDR3 DNA sequence: TGTGCCAGCAGAGCTCGGGGCACAGATACGCAGTATTTT.

The table lists this clonotype with a few counts. This chain links TRBV29-1 with TRBJ2-2; the D is unclear. This CDR3 contains 15 residues. Germline loops: CDR1 SQVTM, CDR2 ANQGSEA. V shed 4 bases and J shed 2 bases, with 14 bases lying between them. Here the CDR3 reads CSVVASVYNTGELFF. As DNA, the CDR3 is TGCAGCGTTGTGGCGTCGGTATACAACACCGGGGAGCTGTTTTTT.

This clonotype was seen more than once but under ten times. The V call is TRBV7-9, the J call TRBJ2-7; D is undetermined. Trimming stripped 6 bases from V and 7 bases from J, with 13 bases between. Germline CDR1 and CDR2: SEHNR and FQNEAQ (reference sequence). The CDR3 spans 12 residues. Written as DNA, the CDR3 is TGTGCCAGCAGGTCGGCGAAGGAGGAGCAGTACTTC. It specifies CASRSAKEEQYF.

The chain links TRBV5-1 to TRBJ2-5, with TRBD2 matching 14 bases. Germline CDR1 reads SGHRS; CDR2 reads YFSETQ. With V trimmed by 4 bases and J by 9 bases, 5 bases remained unmatched. This CDR3 comprises 14 residues. This chain's CDR3 is CASSGTSGSEAQYF. CDR3 nucleotide sequence: TGCGCCAGCAGCGGGACTAGCGGGAGTGAGGCCCAGTACTTC.

This clonotype occurred once. The gene calls are TRBV27 and TRBJ2-7, with D maybe TRBD1 (8 bases). V lost 6 bases, J lost 2 bases, and 14 bases lay in between. The CDR3 covers 14 residues. The V gene's germline CDR1 is MNHEY and CDR2 SMNVEV (reference sequence). The CDR3 DNA is TGTGCCAGCAGATACAGGGGGGGACCCTACGAGCAGTACTTC. It translates to CASRYRGGPYEQYF.

This clonotype was detected ten times or more. The chain is built from TRBV5-1 and TRBJ2-5; D might be TRBD2 (5 bases). This CDR3 is built from 14 residues. V was trimmed by 4 bases and J by 2 bases, leaving 12 bases between them. Per the germline V gene, CDR1 is SGHRS and CDR2 is YFSETQ. CDR3 bases: TGCGCCAGCAGCGAGGGCACCGTACAAGAGACCCAGTACTTC. As protein: CASSEGTVQETQYF. Complete variable domain (other parts from reference TRBV5-1 and TRBJ2-5): KAGVTQTPRYLIKTRGQQVTLSCSPISGHRSVSWYQQTPGQGLQFLFEYFSETQRNKGNFPGRFSGRQFSNSRSEMNVSTLELGDSALYLCASSEGTVQETQYFGPGTRLLVL.

The rearrangement joins TRBV11-1 to TRBJ1-4; the match to TRBD1 covers 10 bases. The CDR3 spans 18 residues. Germline V lookup: CDR1 SGHAT, CDR2 FQDESV (reference sequence). The V gene end was trimmed by 8 bases and the J gene end by 0 bases; junction bases not matched to a gene: 12. The CDR3 loop is CASGYRDRGATTNEKLFF. The CDR3 DNA is TGTGCCAGCGGATACCGGGACAGGGGAGCTACAACTAATGAAAAACTGTTTTTT.

The chain joins TRBV20-1 to TRBJ1-2; D remains unclear. The CDR3 has 12 residues. CDR1 is DFQATT and CDR2 is SNEGSKA in the germline V gene (reference sequence). Trimming took 1 base from V and 8 from J, leaving 11 bases between them. The chain's CDR3 is CSARGPSGGYTF. Written as DNA, the CDR3 is TGCAGTGCTAGAGGTCCCTCGGGGGGCTACACCTTC.

This clonotype was counted a few times. The chain carries TRBV12-3 or TRBV12-4 and TRBJ1-6, with 7 bases identical to TRBD1. The CDR3 extends over 15 amino acids. V trimming: 1 base; J trimming: 9 bases; junction bases outside the gene matches: 6. The CDR3 here is CASSLGQGIFSPLHF. DNA of the CDR3: TGTGCCAGCAGTTTAGGACAGGGTATCTTTTCACCCCTCCACTTT.

This clonotype was found a few times. The rearrangement links TRBV20-1 to TRBJ2-5; unclear D gene. Germline CDR1 is DFQATT and CDR2 is SNEGSKA (reference sequence). The CDR3 spans 9 residues. Trimming cost V 5 bases and J 5 bases, with 3 bases left between them. In DNA, the CDR3 is TGCAGTGCTCATGAGACCCAGTACTTC. It encodes CSAHETQYF.

This chain uses TRBV12-3 or TRBV12-4 with TRBJ2-2; perhaps TRBD1 as D (5 bases). V was trimmed by 5 bases and J by 8 bases, leaving 15 bases between them. CDR3 length: 14 amino acids. CDR3 loop: CASSPHRPGGELFF. The CDR3 region has the DNA TGTGCCAGCAGTCCTCACAGGCCGGGTGGGGAGCTGTTTTTT.